Following are 5 T cell receptor beta chains from one sample sequenced in a study of cytomegalovirus exposure and HLA in healthy donors. PCR was performed using 60 Vbeta and 13 Jbeta primers. Using immunoSEQ multiplex PCR, the repertoire was profiled, and TCRdb retains in-frame clones only, with some absent. The sample has about 52,000 clones. Material: PBMCs. The receptors come from an older woman in good health and CMV-seropositive.

V and J are TRBV18 and TRBJ1-5, with a possible D match to TRBD1 (5 bases). Germline CDR1 and CDR2: KGHSH and LQKENI. This CDR3 comprises 14 residues. V was shortened by 3 bases and J by 4 bases, with 10 bases between the two germline ends. This CDR3 is CASSPQGRNQPQHF. DNA of the CDR3: TGTGCCAGCTCACCCCAGGGTAGGAATCAGCCCCAGCATTTT.

The V call is TRBV5-1, the J call TRBJ2-5; weak D call: TRBD1 (5 bases). Germline V gene data show CDR1 as SGHRS and CDR2 as YFSETQ. V was pared by 0 bases and J by 2 bases, with 11 bases between. The CDR3 extends over 15 amino acids. CDR3: CASSLGVTEQETQYF. The DNA of the CDR3 is TGCGCCAGCAGCTTGGGGGTGACAGAACAAGAGACCCAGTACTTC.

The chain employs TRBV6-5 and TRBJ1-5; a possible D gene is TRBD1 (6 bases). Germline V lookup: CDR1 MNHEY, CDR2 SVGAGI. Trimming took off 5 bases at V and 8 bases at J, with 19 bases between the two ends. This CDR3 comprises 15 residues. The CDR3 sequence is CASSPGNRDWEPQHF. The CDR3 DNA follows: TGTGCCAGCAGTCCCGGAAACAGGGATTGGGAGCCCCAGCATTTT.

The chain carries TRBV7-9 and TRBJ1-1, with D tentatively TRBD1 (6 bases). The germline V gene encodes CDR1 SEHNR and CDR2 FQNEAQ (reference sequence). The ends were cut back, 1 base at V and 4 bases at J, with 10 bases in the middle. The CDR3 contains 14 residues. The chain's CDR3 is CASSLVQGSTEAFF. DNA for the CDR3: TGTGCCAGCAGCTTAGTACAGGGAAGCACTGAAGCTTTCTTT.

V and J are TRBV6-5 and TRBJ1-1; TRBD1 matches at 7 bases. Trimming took 0 bases from V and 4 from J; bases not matched to a gene: 5. Germline V gives CDR1 MNHEY, CDR2 SVGAGI. CDR3 size: 15 residues. The CDR3, as DNA: TGTGCCAGCAGTTACTCGGAGGGGGCGGGCACTGAAGCTTTCTTT. It codes for CASSYSEGAGTEAFF.